The 11 T cell receptor beta chains reported below all come from one sample, sequenced in a study of beta chain features in type 1 diabetes. Overall study results and limits: TCRB CDR3s from Type 1 diabetes patients were moderately but significantly shorter in all four CD4+ subsets.

What these receptors recognize is not known. The whole isolated RNA underwent reverse transcription, so sequencing captured expressed TCRB transcripts. Here immunoSEQ multiplex PCR was the method, and the copy in TCRdb shows in-frame clones only, minus some. The table lists around 650,000 clones, about an eighth of them singletons. Sequenced: naive CD4+ T cells from blood. These TCRs come from a man aged 25 to 40 with type 1 diabetes.

A few counts support this clone. This rearrangement joins TRBV7-3 to TRBJ2-3; 9 bases match TRBD1. Germline lookup yields CDR1 SGHTA and CDR2 FQGTGA. The CDR3 consists of 16 residues. Trimming took 0 bases from V and 5 from J; bases not matched to a gene: 6. The CDR3 region has the DNA TGTGCCAGCAGCTTAACCGGGACAGGGTTCGGAGATACGCAGTATTTT. Its protein is CASSLTGTGFGDTQYF.

This chain connects TRBV2 to TRBJ1-2, with 10 bases fitting TRBD1. CDR1 is SNHLY and CDR2 is FYNNEI in the germline V gene. V shed 7 bases, J shed 6 bases, and the junction held 5 bases outside the gene matches. This CDR3 comprises 13 residues. CDR3 residues: CASMAGTGDGYTF. The CDR3 DNA reads TGTGCCAGCATGGCCGGGACAGGGGATGGCTACACCTTC. Full variable domain (missing parts from reference TRBV2 and TRBJ1-2): EPEVTQTPSHQVTQMGQEVILRCVPISNHLYFYWYRQILGQKVEFLVSFYNNEISEKSEIFDDQFSVERPDGSNFTLKIRSTKLEDSAMYFCASMAGTGDGYTFGSGTRLTVV.

This clone was seen a few times. V is TRBV7-2 and J is TRBJ1-1; D ambiguous. Trimming stripped 5 bases from V and 4 bases from J, with 20 bases between. Germline assignment: CDR1 SGHTA and CDR2 FQGNSA. This CDR3 region has 16 residues. The CDR3 DNA sequence: TGTGCCAGCAGCCCGCCTATGAAGGCTCTGGGCACTGAAGCTTTCTTT. This sequence encodes CASSPPMKALGTEAFF.

This clone was detected a few times. The rearrangement joins TRBV7-8 to TRBJ1-6; 9 bases align to TRBD1. Trimming removed 4 bases from V and 6 bases from J; junction bases left unmatched: 7. The CDR3 sequence is 16 residues long. Germline CDR1 and CDR2: SGHVS and FQNEAQ. The CDR3: CASSSRGTGSNSPLHF. In nucleotides, the CDR3 is TGTGCCAGCAGCTCGCGGGGGACAGGGAGTAATTCACCCCTCCACTTT.

This clone was seen a handful of times. This chain uses TRBV9 with TRBJ2-5, with D possibly TRBD2 on 5 matching bases. The CDR3 is 14 amino acids. Between the trimmed V and J ends, which lost 0 bases and 7 bases, there was a span of 13 bases. Germline V gene data show CDR1 as SGDLS and CDR2 as YYNGEE. The CDR3 DNA follows: TGTGCCAGCAGCGTAGGGTTAGATGAGGGGACCCAGTACTTC. As protein: CASSVGLDEGTQYF.

This clone was found a few times. V and J are TRBV27 and TRBJ1-6; D is possibly TRBD1 (5 bases). The CDR3 sequence is 15 residues long. V dropped 6 bases and J dropped 7 bases, with 16 bases sitting between them. From germline, CDR1 is MNHEY and CDR2 SMNVEV (reference sequence). The CDR3 loop is CASRLREIGNSPLHF. The CDR3 region has the DNA TGTGCCAGCAGACTCAGGGAAATAGGGAATTCACCCCTCCACTTT.

The sample holds a few counts of this clone. Here the CDR3 DNA reads TGTGCCAGCAGCCGTCGGGGGTCGGCGAACACCGGGGAGCTGTTTTTT. The encoded protein is CASSRRGSANTGELFF. The chain recombines TRBV13 with TRBJ2-2; tentative D call: TRBD2 (6 bases). The CDR3 extends over 16 amino acids. Germline V gives CDR1 PRHDT, CDR2 FYEKMQ (reference sequence). Trimming shortened V by 5 bases and J by 0 bases, and 13 bases separated the two germline ends.

The CDR3 is CASSSDGAGVDTQYF. The CDR3 coding sequence is TGCGCCAGCAGCTCCGATGGGGCAGGGGTAGATACGCAGTATTTT. The chain carries TRBV5-1 and TRBJ2-3, with D perhaps TRBD1 (6 bases). Germline CDR1 is SGHRS and CDR2 is YFSETQ. Deletions cut 3 bases from V and 5 bases from J, with 16 bases between. The CDR3 is made up of 15 amino acids.

V gene TRBV19 combines with J gene TRBJ2-6; D uncertain. The CDR3 covers 15 residues. V was trimmed by 1 base and J by 2 bases, leaving 6 bases between them. Germline V lookup: CDR1 LNHDA, CDR2 SQIVND (reference sequence). Written as DNA, the CDR3 is TGTGCCAGTAGTATAGTGGCAACTGGGGCCAACGTCCTGACTTTC. Translating gives CASSIVATGANVLTF.

The chain couples TRBV7-2 to TRBJ1-5, with TRBD1 matching 7 bases. This CDR3 region has 18 residues. Trimming took 5 bases from V and 3 from J; bases not matched to a gene: 16. CDR1 is SGHTA, CDR2 FQGNSA, per germline. The CDR3 DNA reads as TGTGCCAGCAGCCCCTCGAGTGGGACAGTTATGAACAATCAGCCCCAGCATTTT. This encodes CASSPSSGTVMNNQPQHF. The full variable domain, with the rest looked up from reference TRBV7-2 and TRBJ1-5, is GAGVSQSPSNKVTEKGKDVELRCDPISGHTALYWYRQSLGQGLEFLIYFQGNSAPDKSGLPSDRFSAERTGGSVSTLTIQRTQQEDSAVYLCASSPSSGTVMNNQPQHFGDGTRLSIL.

The V and J genes are TRBV2 and TRBJ2-3; 7 positions match TRBD1. The junction had 5 bases not matched to a gene; V was cut back by 4 bases and J by 1 base. This CDR3 has 15 residues. The germline V gene encodes CDR1 SNHLY and CDR2 FYNNEI. The chain's CDR3 is CASSGQGVGTDTQYF. CDR3 coding DNA: TGTGCCAGCAGTGGACAGGGTGTTGGCACAGATACGCAGTATTTT.